The sequence of this TCR beta chain was determined in a study of glioma-infiltrating T cells after dendritic cell vaccination. Germline-derived CDR1 and CDR2 are SGHDT and YYEEEE. The CDR3 has 13 residues. The V end was cut by 2 bases, the J end by 2 bases, with 7 bases between. Time point indicated: after dendritic cell vaccination, including at tumor progression/relapse. Patients had residual fresh-frozen tumor tissue and more than two years of survival data. Libraries were prepared by immunoSEQ multiplex PCR; TCRdb keeps only in-frame clonotypes and omits some of them. This table holds around 78,000 clones, 75% to 90% found once.

The sample in question was blood, obtained after dendritic cell vaccination. The V call is TRBV5-6, the J call TRBJ2-5; tentatively, D is TRBD1 (5 bases). This TCR was recovered from a human donor with glioblastoma. The CDR3 here is CASSFDSQETQYF. The CDR3 nucleotides read TGTGCCAGCAGCTTTGACAGTCAAGAGACCCAGTACTTC.